The clone carrying this T cell receptor (beta chain) showed up just a few times. The data were obtained in a study of early T cells in non-severe SARS-CoV-2 infection. Via MiXCR, TCRdb re-called the 5' RACE reads, giving one row per CDR3 protein. The repertoire includes roughly 90,000 distinct CDR3 sequences, 11% to 15% of them detected once, and roughly 3% sits in the top ten. Germline V lookup: CDR1 SQVTM, CDR2 ANQGSEA. The CDR3 has 13 residues. Trimming cost V 6 bases and J 1 base; bases outside gene matches: 6. The sequenced material came from whole blood. This receptor was obtained from an adult who was a healthcare worker with PCR-confirmed SARS-CoV-2 infection or an uninfected control (not recorded which). The chain uses TRBV29-1 and TRBJ2-7, with 7 bases aligning to TRBD1. DNA of the CDR3: TGCAGCGTCGCAGACAGGGTATCCTACGAGCAGTACTTC. Encoded protein: CSVADRVSYEQYF.